A single sample gave rise to the 8 T cell receptor beta chains below, sequenced in a study of tumor-infiltrating lymphocytes in primary liver carcinoma. From about 0.5 ug of total RNA, TCR beta-specific cDNA was reverse-transcribed using a constant-region primer. Libraries covering TCR beta were generated through three nested multiplex PCR rounds (using a slightly modified ARM-PCR). The study ran its first two PCR rounds for nine to ten cycles each, using TRBV1-TRBV30 forward primers and a C-beta reverse primer. TCRdb reanalysed the multiplex PCR reads using MiXCR and keeps one entry per CDR3 protein. The table includes 320,000 or so distinct CDR3 sequences, 65% detected once. Unsorted whole blood served as the source of blood RNA, and germline DNA was extracted as well. The material sequenced was peripheral blood. Receptors originate from a man aged 35 to 55 with primary liver carcinoma and hepatitis B virus infection.

This clonotype occurred a few times. The chain couples TRBV7-9 to TRBJ1-1; D not resolved. With 11 bases removed from V and 1 base from J, the gap between germline ends came to 8 bases. The CDR3 is 11 amino acids. Germline V gene lookup returns CDR1 SEHNR and CDR2 FQNEAQ (reference sequence). The CDR3 region is CAGVENTEAFF. The CDR3, as DNA: TGTGCCGGAGTTGAGAACACTGAAGCTTTCTTT.

About this clonotype: One end of the junction fails to match germline, which may point to a read error. This rearrangement joins TRBV11-1 to TRBJ2-1, with D unclear. CDR3 length: 14 residues. Germline CDR1 SGHAT, CDR2 FQDESV (reference sequence). CDR3 protein: CASCFTGPYNEQFF. CDR3 bases: TGTGCCAGCTGCTTCACCGGGCCATACAATGAGCAGTTCTTC.

Concerning this clonotype itself: The CDR3 does not end in the conserved phenylalanine or tryptophan, so this is likely a read error. Because the CDR3's place on the DNA is in doubt, the DNA is left out and the CDR3 is given as listed by TCRdb. V gene TRBV6-1 combines with J gene TRBJ2-1; the DNA was not used to check the table's D call, TRBD1. The CDR3 adds up to 11 amino acids, both ends counted. Germline-derived CDR1 and CDR2 are MNHNS and SASEGT. This CDR3 reads CAGKDINEQFS.

This clonotype was seen repeatedly, ten times or more. The chain joins TRBV29-1 to TRBJ2-2, with 7 bases fitting TRBD2. After removal of 4 bases from V and 8 bases from J, the junction contained 10 bases not matched to a gene. Per germline, CDR1 SQVTM and CDR2 ANQGSEA. The CDR3 loop spans 14 amino acids. This CDR3 reads CSVAGAGLPGELFF. The DNA of the CDR3 is TGCAGCGTTGCAGGAGCGGGACTCCCGGGGGAGCTGTTTTTT.

Points on this clonotype: One end of the junction varies from germline; a read error may be responsible. The rearrangement uses TRBV4-1 and TRBJ2-1; D is perhaps TRBD1 or TRBD2 (5 bases each). Germline CDR1 reads MGHRA; CDR2 reads YSYEKL. This CDR3 is 13 amino acids long. CDR3 in DNA: TGCGCCAACAGCCCAGTGAGGGGCAATGAGCAGTTCTTC. It encodes CANSPVRGNEQFF.

A note on this clonotype: A much larger clone is a single base away; this may be a read error. The DNA for the CDR3 is TGTGCCAGCAGCTCATTGACTAGCGGGAGTAGTACGCATTATTTT. The encoded protein is CASSSLTSGSSTHYF. The genes are TRBV7-8 and TRBJ2-3, with 12 bases identical to TRBD2. CDR1 and CDR2 from the germline V gene are SGHVS and FQNEAQ. This CDR3 has 15 amino acids.

This clonotype has at least ten counts. This chain uses TRBV5-4 with TRBJ1-1; tentatively, D is TRBD1 (5 bases). From germline, CDR1 is SGHNT and CDR2 YYREEE (reference sequence). Trimming shortened V by 4 bases and J by 1 base, and 8 bases separated the two germline ends. CDR3 length: 13 residues. The CDR3 DNA is TGTGCCAGCAGCGACACAGGGAACACTGAAGCTTTCTTT. This sequence encodes CASSDTGNTEAFF.

The V and J genes are TRBV11-2 and TRBJ1-2, with D perhaps matching TRBD1 (6 bases). This CDR3 is 14 amino acids long. Trimming stripped 7 bases from V and 8 bases from J, with 20 bases between. The germline V gene has CDR1 SGHAT and CDR2 FQNNGV. CDR3 loop: CASNLSGGATGYTF. The CDR3 DNA follows: TGTGCCAGCAACCTCAGTGGGGGGGCGACCGGCTACACCTTC.